This T cell receptor beta chain was retrieved from a study of Tregs in tolerant kidney transplant recipients. Repertoires were generated with immunoSEQ multiplex PCR, while TCRdb's copy carries only in-frame clones and drops some. The table records about 60,000 clones, roughly 92% of them present only once. Findings of the study overall: The most relevant donor-specific Treg TCRbeta repertoire apparently came from expansion with activated donor B cells. For some patients, primers changed over time, blocking nucleotide-level comparison.

With regard to this clone: Its antigen is as yet unknown.

This specimen was CD8+ T cells from blood, taken before the transplant. The sequence derives from a human donor who received a combined kidney and bone marrow transplant.

The CDR3 DNA sequence: TGTGCCATCACCGGAGTAGCGGTGAACACCGGGGAGCTGTTTTTT. Its translation is CAITGVAVNTGELFF. The chain joins TRBV10-3 to TRBJ2-2; maybe TRBD2 (6 bases). From germline, CDR1 is ENHRY and CDR2 SYGVKD. This CDR3 comprises 15 residues. Trimming took off 7 bases at V and 1 base at J, with 13 bases between the two ends.